This passage covers 23 T cell receptor beta chains from one sample sequenced in a study of regulatory T cells in long-lasting Graves disease. Arm-PCR of CDR3 regions and iRepertoire HTBI primers were the basis on which TCR beta libraries were built. TCRdb re-called the multiplex PCR reads through MiXCR, storing one row per CDR3 protein. The sample gives more than 300,000 distinct CDR3 sequences, 15% to 17% of which show up once; 22% is in the top ten. Indicated time point: newly diagnosed GD, antithyroid drugs for less than 3 months. Following extraction of RNA from PBMCs, that RNA was used to make the TCR library. Here the sequenced sample was peripheral blood mononuclear cells (PBMCs), taken at new diagnosis, from a patient treated with antithyroid drugs. All receptors come from a female donor with Graves disease.

There are a few counts of this clonotype. This chain connects TRBV20-1 to TRBJ1-1, with D perhaps matching TRBD1 (5 bases). V shed 5 bases and J shed 1 base, with 11 bases lying between them. This CDR3 region has 13 residues. CDR1 DFQATT and CDR2 SNEGSKA come from the germline V gene (reference sequence). The chain's CDR3 is CSAGRQKNTEAFF. The CDR3 bases are TGCAGTGCTGGAAGACAGAAGAACACTGAAGCTTTCTTT.

The rearrangement links TRBV6-2 or TRBV6-3 to TRBJ2-1; 12 bases align to TRBD2. The CDR3 loop spans 18 amino acids. CDR1 and CDR2 from the germline V gene are MNHEY and SVGEGT. Trimming cost V 2 bases and J 3 bases; bases outside gene matches: 8. The CDR3 spells CASSYPPRLAGDYNEQFF. In nucleotides, the CDR3 is TGTGCCAGCAGTTACCCTCCCCGACTAGCGGGAGACTACAATGAGCAGTTCTTC.

On this clonotype: A clone one base away is much larger, so this may be a read error. The chain uses TRBV6-1 and TRBJ1-1; TRBD1 is a possible D gene (5 bases). The CDR3 length is 14 residues. Per the germline V gene, CDR1 is MNHNS and CDR2 is SASEGT. The CDR3 region is CASSDSGWVTGAFF. CDR3 nucleotides: TGTGCCAGCAGTGATTCAGGGTGGGTGACTGGAGCTTTCTTT.

The rearrangement joins TRBV20-1 to TRBJ1-1; D remains unclear. The V end lost 6 bases, the J end lost 0 bases, and 8 bases lay between the germline ends. Per germline, CDR1 DFQATT and CDR2 SNEGSKA (reference sequence). The CDR3 consists of 12 residues. In nucleotides, the CDR3 is TGCAGTGCCGTGGGCTTGAACACTGAAGCTTTCTTT. Translated: CSAVGLNTEAFF.

This clonotype has ten or more counts. The chain recombines TRBV5-8 with TRBJ1-2, with a possible D match to TRBD1 (5 bases). Trimming took off 7 bases at V and 4 bases at J, with 11 bases between the two ends. The CDR3 is 12 residues long. Germline CDR1 is SGHTS and CDR2 is YDEGEE. This chain's CDR3 is CASAEGSYGYTF. The CDR3 region has the DNA TGTGCCAGCGCGGAGGGGTCCTATGGCTACACCTTC.

Many counts were recorded for this clonotype. The chain employs TRBV12-3 or TRBV12-4 and TRBJ1-2; D is perhaps TRBD1 (5 bases). The CDR3 runs 15 residues. V dropped 2 bases and J dropped 0 bases, with 10 bases sitting between them. CDR3 sequence: CASSLSATANYGYTF. For the CDR3, the DNA is TGTGCCAGCAGTTTAAGTGCGACAGCTAACTATGGCTACACCTTC.

This clonotype was found many times. V and J are TRBV4-1 and TRBJ2-3, with D possibly matching TRBD2 (6 bases). The CDR3 consists of 11 residues. Trimming removed 3 bases from V and 10 bases from J, with 8 bases in between. Germline values: CDR1 MGHRA, CDR2 YSYEKL. This CDR3 reads CASSQPGAQYF. The CDR3 nucleotides are TGCGCCAGCAGCCAGCCGGGAGCGCAGTATTTT.

The rearrangement joins TRBV7-3 to TRBJ2-2; 8 bases agree with TRBD2. Germline values: CDR1 SGHTA, CDR2 FQGTGA. The J segment lost 4 bases and the V segment lost 4 bases, leaving 8 bases of the junction unmatched. The length of the CDR3 is 16 residues. The CDR3 sequence is CASSYTGGRPTGELFF. CDR3 nucleotide sequence: TGTGCCAGCAGCTACACGGGAGGGCGTCCCACCGGGGAGCTGTTTTTT.

The sample holds many counts of this clonotype. V is TRBV4-1 and J is TRBJ1-1; D remains ambiguous. Trimming pared 1 base from V and 0 bases from J, leaving 9 bases between. The CDR3 consists of 15 residues. The germline gives CDR1 MGHRA, CDR2 YSYEKL. The CDR3 DNA is TGCGCCAGCAGCCAAGTAATCTACCTGAACACTGAAGCTTTCTTT. Its translation: CASSQVIYLNTEAFF.

This clonotype was seen ten or more times. The rearrangement links TRBV6-2 or TRBV6-3 to TRBJ1-5; no firm D call. Trimming took 0 bases from V and 1 from J, leaving 10 bases between them. Germline V gene lookup returns CDR1 MNHEY and CDR2 SVGEGT. The CDR3 is 16 amino acids. CDR3 sequence reads: CASSYSRRPSNQPQHF. CDR3 nucleotides: TGTGCCAGCAGTTACTCGCGACGGCCGAGCAATCAGCCCCAGCATTTT.

This clonotype appeared a few times. The rearrangement joins TRBV7-6 to TRBJ1-4; D is unclear. The CDR3 covers 15 residues. Germline-derived CDR1 and CDR2 are SGHVS and FNYEAQ. Trimming removed 1 base from V and 10 bases from J, with 16 bases in between. DNA of the CDR3: TGTGCCAGCAGCTTAGGTGCTCCAGAATCGTCAAAACTGTTTTTT. Protein: CASSLGAPESSKLFF. Together with reference TRBV7-6 and TRBJ1-4, the CDR3 gives the full variable domain: GAGVSQSPRYKVTKRGQDVALRCDPISGHVSLYWYRQALGQGPEFLTYFNYEAQQDKSGLPNDRFSAERPEGSISTLTIQRTEQRDSAMYRCASSLGAPESSKLFFGSGTQLSVL.

In the case of this clonotype: This may come from a read error, since a much larger clone is one base off. The chain recombines TRBV27 with TRBJ2-2; 11 bases agree with TRBD1. Trimming removed 6 bases from V and 5 bases from J; junction bases left unmatched: 5. CDR3 length equals 15 residues. The germline V gene encodes CDR1 MNHEY and CDR2 SMNVEV (reference sequence). The CDR3 nucleotides read TGTGCCAGCAGCGTCCGGGACAGGGGGACCGGGGAGCTGTTTTTT. It codes for CASSVRDRGTGELFF.

This clonotype was recorded at least ten times. V gene TRBV27 combines with J gene TRBJ2-1; no clear D gene. The germline CDR1 and CDR2 sequences are MNHEY and SMNVEV (reference sequence). The length of the CDR3 is 15 residues. V was trimmed by 4 bases and J by 4 bases, leaving 14 bases between them. CDR3 sequence (DNA): TGTGCCAGCAGTTGGAGTGCTAGTTTATACAATGAGCAGTTCTTC. This gives the protein CASSWSASLYNEQFF.

The chain is built from TRBV19 and TRBJ1-6; D may be TRBD1 (5 bases). The CDR3 is 16 residues long. Germline loops: CDR1 LNHDA, CDR2 SQIVND (reference sequence). Trimming cost V 2 bases and J 9 bases, with 17 bases left between them. The CDR3 DNA is TGTGCCAGTAGTATATCTGGTCCAGGGACCGTTTCACCCCTCCACTTT. This translates into CASSISGPGTVSPLHF.

This clonotype was recorded at least ten times. The chain is built from TRBV24-1 and TRBJ1-4; tentatively, D is TRBD1 (5 bases). Germline lookup yields CDR1 KGHDR and CDR2 SFDVKD. Trimming left V 1 base short and J 8 bases short, with 19 bases between. The CDR3 is 17 amino acids. CDR3 nucleotide sequence: TGTGCCACCAGTGATTTCGTATTCGGACATCCATCCGAAAAACTGTTTTTT. Its translation is CATSDFVFGHPSEKLFF.

The CDR3 region is CASSTQDRDRNGYTF. DNA of the CDR3: TGTGCCAGCAGTACCCAGGACAGAGACCGAAATGGCTACACCTTC. The gene calls are TRBV6-2 or TRBV6-3 and TRBJ1-2, with D perhaps TRBD1 (6 bases). CDR1 is MNHEY and CDR2 is SVGEGT in the germline V gene. V lost 5 bases and J lost 6, with 19 bases in between. This CDR3 comprises 15 residues.

This rearrangement joins TRBV18 to TRBJ2-1, with D uncertain. The CDR3 runs to 16 residues. The germline V gene encodes CDR1 KGHSH and CDR2 LQKENI. V was trimmed by 2 bases and J by 15 bases, leaving 26 bases between them. CDR3 amino acids: CASSPGYPTGLEVRFF. CDR3 coding DNA: TGTGCCAGCTCACCAGGGTATCCAACCGGGCTCGAGGTGCGGTTCTTC.

This clonotype was observed at least ten times. The V call is TRBV20-1, the J call TRBJ1-6, with D possibly TRBD1 on 5 matching bases. This CDR3 is 13 amino acids long. Germline V lookup: CDR1 DFQATT, CDR2 SNEGSKA (reference sequence). The V end was cut by 5 bases, the J end by 8 bases, with 13 bases between. The chain's CDR3 is CSAHHRPHSPLHF. The CDR3 nucleotides are TGCAGTGCTCACCACAGGCCCCATTCACCCCTCCACTTT.

This clonotype was observed many times. V usage is TRBV7-2 and J usage is TRBJ2-3, with D perhaps matching TRBD2 (6 bases). Germline-derived CDR1 and CDR2 are SGHTA and FQGNSA. Trimming removed 5 bases at V and 2 bases at J, with 14 bases between. The CDR3 sequence is 15 residues long. Here the CDR3 reads CASSQAGGITDTQYF. Here the CDR3 DNA reads TGTGCCAGCAGCCAGGCGGGCGGGATCACAGATACGCAGTATTTT. The full variable domain, rest sourced from reference TRBV7-2 and TRBJ2-3, is GAGVSQSPSNKVTEKGKDVELRCDPISGHTALYWYRQSLGQGLEFLIYFQGNSAPDKSGLPSDRFSAERTGGSVSTLTIQRTQQEDSAVYLCASSQAGGITDTQYFGPGTRLTVL.

Comment on this clonotype: One junction end does not reproduce the germline sequence, and a read error may be involved. The chain is built from TRBV5-4 and TRBJ2-3; TRBD2 matches at 9 bases. The CDR3 spans 13 residues. CDR1 and CDR2 from the germline V gene are SGHNT and YYREEE (reference sequence). This CDR3 reads CASSSHLDSGGPW. In DNA, the CDR3 is TGTGCCAGCAGCTCGCACCTAGATAGCGGGGGACCGTGG.

This clonotype has a handful of counts. This chain connects TRBV5-4 to TRBJ2-6; D may correspond to TRBD1 or TRBD2 (5 bases each). The CDR3 has 15 residues. Germline CDR1 is SGHNT and CDR2 is YYREEE (reference sequence). V was cut by 3 bases and J by 4 bases, with 11 bases left in between. CDR3 protein: CASSWRGAGANVLTF. The CDR3 DNA reads TGTGCCAGCAGCTGGAGAGGGGCCGGGGCCAACGTCCTGACTTTC.

In this sample, this clonotype turned up many times. This chain joins TRBV7-2 and TRBJ1-1; D uncertain. The germline V gene encodes CDR1 SGHTA and CDR2 FQGNSA. The CDR3 runs to 13 residues. Trimming took off 5 bases at V and 1 base at J, with 8 bases between the two ends. CDR3 in DNA: TGTGCCAGCAGCGATCAAGCGAACACTGAAGCTTTCTTT. It specifies CASSDQANTEAFF.

The chain uses TRBV4-1 and TRBJ2-5; 7 bases map to TRBD1. The CDR3 loop spans 16 amino acids. Looked up from germline, CDR1 is MGHRA and CDR2 is YSYEKL. Trimming took 8 bases from V and 2 from J; bases not matched to a gene: 14. DNA for the CDR3: TGCGCCAGCCGTCGAAGGGGGCCAGAGGGGCAAGAGACCCAGTACTTC. Residues: CASRRRGPEGQETQYF.